The sequence of this TCR beta chain was determined in a study of cytomegalovirus exposure and HLA in healthy donors. Study-level results: Per published accounts, TCR beta sequences correctly predicted the HLA-A and HLA-B alleles of most subjects.

Germline V gene data show CDR1 as GTSNPN and CDR2 as SVGIG (reference sequence). This CDR3 spans 15 amino acids. V dropped 0 bases and J dropped 8; count of bases not matched to a gene: 12. A remark on this clone: Antigen: not known.

With 60 Vbeta and 13 Jbeta primers, the PCR was carried out. The assay was immunoSEQ multiplex PCR, and TCRdb's table has in-frame clones only and misses some. Of 150,000 to 200,000 clones detected, 75% to 85% appear once; the ten largest clones hold 0.6% to 0.7%. The sequenced sample consisted of PBMCs. This receptor was obtained from a boy between 10 and 17 years old in good health and CMV-seronegative. V usage is TRBV30 and J usage is TRBJ2-7; 8 positions agree with TRBD1. The CDR3 region has the DNA TGTGCCTGGAGTGTATCCGGCGGGACAGGACATAAGCAGTACTTC. Protein: CAWSVSGGTGHKQYF.